The clone carrying this TCR beta chain was counted between two and nine times. Antigen: not known. Measured with immunoSEQ multiplex PCR; TCRdb has only the in-frame clones, and not every one. Of more than 65,000 clones listed, 91% are singletons. Baseline was the first blood sampling point, followed by cycle 4 day 1 and cycle 7 day 1. This sample is part of a study of OX40 agonist ivuxolimab in advanced cancers. Study findings and constraints: Blood T cells, both CD4+ and CD8+, expanded clonally by week 6 at 0.1 to 3.0 mg/kg.

The CDR3 has 12 residues. Germline V gene lookup returns CDR1 SNHLY and CDR2 FYNNEI. The V end lost 4 bases, the J end lost 4 bases, and 7 bases lay between the germline ends. This clonotype was obtained from an adult with an advanced solid tumor such as melanoma, head and neck, liver or kidney cancer. The sequences come from CD4+ or CD8+ T cells sorted from blood, collected in a trial of the OX40 agonist ivuxolimab. J is TRBJ2-5 and V is TRBV2; D remains unclear. CDR3 protein: CASSVGVETQYF. CDR3 sequence (DNA): TGTGCCAGCAGTGTAGGAGTAGAGACCCAGTACTTC.